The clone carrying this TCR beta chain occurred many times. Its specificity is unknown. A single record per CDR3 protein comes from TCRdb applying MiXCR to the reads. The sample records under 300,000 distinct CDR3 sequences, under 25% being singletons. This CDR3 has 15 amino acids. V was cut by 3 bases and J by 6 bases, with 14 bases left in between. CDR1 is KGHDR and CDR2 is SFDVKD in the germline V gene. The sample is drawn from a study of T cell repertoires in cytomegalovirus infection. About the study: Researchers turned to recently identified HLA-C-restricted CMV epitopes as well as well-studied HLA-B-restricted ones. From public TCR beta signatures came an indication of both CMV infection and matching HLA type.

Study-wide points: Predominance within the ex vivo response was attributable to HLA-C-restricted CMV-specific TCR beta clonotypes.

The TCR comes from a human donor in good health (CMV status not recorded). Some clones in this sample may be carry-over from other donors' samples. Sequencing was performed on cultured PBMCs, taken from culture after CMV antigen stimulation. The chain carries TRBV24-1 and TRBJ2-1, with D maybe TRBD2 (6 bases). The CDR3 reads CATSDPGIAANEQFF. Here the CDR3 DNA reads TGTGCCACCAGTGATCCCGGGATAGCGGCCAATGAGCAGTTCTTC.